This TCR beta chain was sequenced during a study of vaccination and CD4 T cells after COVID-19 (dated by TCRdb to between 2021 and 2024). With regard to the full study: Every convalescent patient had a positive nasal swab PCR test for SARS-CoV-2, with mild disease in about 9 patients and severe disease in one. In the convalescent cohort there were six males and four females, among whom were two Hispanic individuals, seven Caucasians, two Asians and one multiracial person. The spike-specific CD4+ TCR repertoire was compared before and after mRNA vaccination in fewer than eleven COVID-19 convalescent patients and a few infection-naive healthy vaccine recipients. Each participant got two doses of either the Pfizer-BioNTech BNT162b2 vaccine (n=8) or the Moderna mRNA-1273 vaccine (n=2). In control cultures, a CEFX viral epitope pool was used as positive control, an HIV-1 Nef peptide pool was used as negative control, or no peptide was added. Overlapping spike peptide pools from SARS-CoV-2 and from the common cold coronaviruses HCoV-NL63, HCoV-OC43 and HCoV-229E were used as culture stimuli. Post-COVID blood samples were collected from convalescent patients a median of approximately 93 days after diagnosis, with a range of roughly 30 to 161 days. Post-vaccine blood samples were collected a median of about 72 days after the second vaccine dose, ranging from roughly 13 to 250 days.

Per the publication, the treatment or condition label means: roughly 10-day PBMC culture with coronavirus spike peptide pools or control peptides (ViraFEST assay). The ViraFEST assay, used in the study, expanded antigen-specific T cells with peptide pools and then identified the expanded clonotypes through TCR sequencing. The positive SARS-CoV-2 PCR tests of the convalescent patients were dated from March to December 2020, before the Alpha, Beta and Delta variants emerged in the United States. PBMCs were cultured at about 2 million per well in IMDM supplemented with about 5.5% human AB serum and about 9.6 IU/ml IL-2, with approximately 9.2 ug/ml peptide pools added. Half of the culture medium was replaced with fresh IL-2-containing medium on days 3 and 7. Once the cells had been in culture for ten to eleven days, the EasySep CD4+ T cell isolation kit was used to isolate CD4+ T cells by negative selection. Ficoll-Paque Plus gradient centrifugation was used to isolate PBMCs from whole blood, and the isolated PBMCs were then either used fresh or cryopreserved at -140C. Each culture condition was generally run in triplicate wells.

Clipping removes 4 bases from V and 0 bases from J, with 8 as the unmatched junction base count. Reading from cysteine to phenylalanine, the CDR3 counts 17 amino acids. CDR3 DNA only is kept here, 51 bases in frame from base 1. From a lookup of the germline V gene (reference sequence), CDR1 and CDR2 are LNHNV and YYDKDF. The research as a whole found: Among the post-vaccine SARS-CoV-2-reactive clones in convalescent patients, a median approximately 86% showed up only after vaccination, which suggests vaccine-specific priming. The median count of SARS-CoV-2-reactive clonotypes went up from 20 to 25 after infection to some 38 after vaccination, although the change was not significant. Of the vaccine-specific clones in convalescent patients, 304 of 307, or nearly all, reacted only to SARS-CoV-2 spike and did not cross-react with common cold coronaviruses. Only a relatively small number of convalescent patients were included in the study, and early timepoints following natural infection were not analyzed.

Only a few counts were recorded for this clonotype. Its antigen specificity is not known. No much larger clone is present one base from it, and per-base qualities are unavailable. Library preparation was by PCR. DNA from cultured CD4+ T cells was subjected to TCR sequencing with the Oncomine TCR Beta short-read assay at the Johns Hopkins FTIC core. The QIAamp micro DNA kit was used to extract genomic DNA from the cultured CD4+ T cells. The Oncomine TCR Beta libraries from cultured CD4+ T cells were pooled using unique dual indexes and then sequenced on an Illumina iSeq 100. In the paper's pipeline: Non-productive sequences were removed, and CDR3s not starting with C, not ending with F or W, or shorter than 7 amino acids were discarded. Antigen-specific clonotypes were identified using the MANAFEST web application through comparison of peptide-stimulated wells with reference and other culture wells. Positive clones required FDR below 0.05, an odds ratio above 5, and productive frequency above 0.1% in at least two of three replicate wells. Cross-reactive clonotypes were defined as significantly expanded in both SARS-CoV-2 spike wells and at least one common cold coronavirus spike condition. Using R version 3.6.1, CDR3 homology was evaluated through Levenshtein distances (stringdist) along with unrooted phylogenetic trees (ape). TCRdb passed the public sequencing reads through fastp at Q25 and MiXCR, retaining productive beta sequences. Rows with one shared CDR3 protein collapse into an entry with the most common genes and DNA. TCRdb, not the authors, supplied the V and J calls. This sample comprises approximately 17,000 distinct CDR3 sequences, about 32% of them detected only once. The ten largest clonotypes hold about 15% of the sample.

The chain is encoded by TRBV15 joined to TRBJ1-1; TRBD1 agrees with 10 junctional bases. This receptor was obtained from a human donor with COVID-19. Sequenced: cultured CD4+ T cells from blood. The DNA is TGTGCCACCAGCAAACGCGGGACAGGGGCTTTGAACACTGAAGCTTTCTTT. This codes for CATSKRGTGALNTEAFF.